This TCR beta chain was obtained from a study of vaccination and CD4 T cells after COVID-19. Study-wide background: A median of roughly 97 days (range 35 to 161) separated diagnosis from post-COVID sampling.

Details on this clonotype: The target antigen is unknown.

Researchers used the Oncomine TCR Beta short-read assay to sequence DNA from cultured CD4+ T cells. TCRdb re-called the PCR reads with MiXCR, one entry per CDR3 protein. The profile shows about 6,900 distinct CDR3 sequences, 24% of them singletons. In germline, CDR1 is SGHAT, CDR2 FQNNGV. The length of the CDR3 is 15 residues. Trimming removed 2 bases from V and 2 bases from J, with 11 bases in between. Stated treatment: roughly ten-day PBMC culture with coronavirus spike peptide pools or control peptides (ViraFEST assay). Harvesting of the unexposed donor's CD4+ T cells predated the COVID-19 pandemic (2011-2018).

The chain joins TRBV11-2 to TRBJ2-3; TRBD1 might be the D (6 bases). The sequence was collected from a human donor in good health. What was sequenced was CD4+ T cells from blood, cultured in vitro. The CDR3 here is CASSLQDSYTDTQYF. In nucleotides, the CDR3 is TGTGCCAGCAGCTTACAGGACAGCTACACAGATACGCAGTATTTT.